The 5 T cell receptor beta chains listed next were all sequenced from one sample in a study of T cells in Graves' hyperthyroidism and ophthalmopathy. Amplification of TCR beta CDR3 regions used RNA as the template. Initially, a first-round RT-PCR of the TCR CDR3 employed the HTBI primer set. TCRdb called the multiplex PCR reads again in MiXCR, with one record for every CDR3 protein. The repertoire holds under 300,000 distinct CDR3 sequences, with 12% to 15% as singletons. The source material was blood. These receptors were collected from a woman aged 45 to 65 with Graves' hyperthyroidism that later progressed to Graves' ophthalmopathy.

This clonotype appeared many times. This sequence joins TRBV6-1 and TRBJ1-1; 7 bases map to TRBD1. V lost 6 bases and J lost 0; bases outside the gene matches: 7. There are 15 residues in the CDR3. The germline gives CDR1 MNHNS, CDR2 SASEGT. The CDR3 loop is CASRLTGQLNTEAFF. The CDR3 bases are TGTGCCAGCAGATTAACGGGACAGTTGAACACTGAAGCTTTCTTT.

The CDR3 DNA sequence: TGTGCCAGCAGCGTAGCTCTTAGGGCGGGAAACACTGAAGCTTTCTTT. Residues: CASSVALRAGNTEAFF. This chain links TRBV9 with TRBJ1-1; D is undetermined. V was trimmed by 0 bases and J by 2 bases, leaving 14 bases between them. Germline V gene lookup returns CDR1 SGDLS and CDR2 YYNGEE. The CDR3 sequence is 16 residues long. The entire variable domain, with the rest obtained from reference TRBV9 and TRBJ1-1, is as follows: DSGVTQTPKHLITATGQRVTLRCSPRSGDLSVYWYQQSLDQGLQFLIQYYNGEERAKGNILERFSAQQFPDLHSELNLSSLELGDSALYFCASSVALRAGNTEAFFGQGTRLTVV.

This clonotype was seen a handful of times. This sequence joins TRBV24-1 and TRBJ2-3; 11 bases map to TRBD2. Germline CDR1 reads KGHDR; CDR2 reads SFDVKD. Trimming cost V 4 bases and J 6 bases; bases outside gene matches: 8. The length of the CDR3 is 16 residues. This CDR3 is CATSDPISGRGDTQYF. CDR3 bases: TGTGCCACCAGTGACCCAATTAGCGGGAGGGGGGATACGCAGTATTTT.

CDR3 amino acids: CASSFNRGQAEAFF. The DNA for the CDR3 is TGTGCCAGCAGCTTCAACAGGGGCCAGGCTGAAGCTTTCTTT. The V and J genes are TRBV7-9 and TRBJ1-1; TRBD1 matches 7 bases. V shed 3 bases and J 6 bases; nucleotides not matched to a gene: 7. In germline, CDR1 is SEHNR, CDR2 FQNEAQ (reference sequence). This CDR3 has 14 residues.

This clonotype has just a few counts. The V call is TRBV28, the J call TRBJ2-2; the D is unclear. Germline loops: CDR1 MDHEN, CDR2 SYDVKM. Trimming pared 3 bases from V and 6 bases from J, leaving 14 bases between. There are 15 residues in the CDR3. The CDR3 coding sequence is TGTGCCAGCAGTTTCGTCTTTCGGCAGGCCGGGGAGCTGTTTTTT. Its translation: CASSFVFRQAGELFF.